This record covers a single T cell receptor beta chain. No antigen is known for it. Sequencing was performed with immunoSEQ multiplex PCR; in TCRdb, only in-frame clones are kept and a portion is missing. The table shows roughly 100,000 clones, with roughly 87% occurring only once. Germline values: CDR1 SGHNT, CDR2 YYREEE (reference sequence). Trimming took 1 base from V and 2 from J, leaving 13 bases between them. The CDR3 runs to 15 residues. This record comes from a study of PD-1 blockade in classical Hodgkin lymphoma. Whole-study results and caveats: When set against healthy donors, newly diagnosed patients were reported to show lower baseline TCR diversity. CD4+ TCR diversity, unlike CD8+, climbed significantly by C4D1. Complete responders started with a diversity level that resembled newly diagnosed patients at baseline.

Time point of the sample: cycle 4 day 1 (C4D1), after less than 7 weeks of nivolumab. Every patient relapsed after autologous stem cell transplantation, and brentuximab vedotin exposure varied. The best responses consisted of complete response, partial response or progressive disease. The sequence derives from a human donor with classical Hodgkin lymphoma. The V gene is TRBV5-4, the J gene TRBJ2-7; D may be TRBD2 (6 bases). Sequenced here: peripheral blood mononuclear cells (PBMCs), sampled before the fourth cycle of nivolumab. CDR3 sequence: CASSLSPTGAYEQYF. Written as DNA, the CDR3 is TGTGCCAGCAGCTTGAGCCCCACGGGAGCCTACGAGCAGTACTTC.